This TCR beta chain derives from a study of blood T cell repertoires in COVID-19. Deletions cut 1 base from V and 7 bases from J, with 13 bases between. Germline-derived CDR1 and CDR2 are SGHNT and YENEEA. The CDR3 loop spans 14 amino acids. Authors' processing steps: Reference gene primers were amplified, and this amplification served to estimate nucleated cell counts. Only in-frame clones appear in the TCRdb table, and some are missing; sequencing was by immunoSEQ multiplex PCR. The V and J calls and clone size are taken from that table; D and trimming were inferred from the DNA. This sample has approximately 350,000 clones, with roughly 89% found just once.

V gene TRBV11-3 combines with J gene TRBJ2-5, with D possibly TRBD2 on 5 matching bases. The sequence derives from a woman aged 18-29 years who had recovered from COVID-19. The source material was peripheral blood. The CDR3 region has the DNA TGTGCCAGCAGCTTAGGAGGGTACGGAGCGACCCAGTACTTC. This sequence encodes CASSLGGYGATQYF. The entire variable domain, with the rest obtained from reference TRBV11-3 and TRBJ2-5, is as follows: EAGVVQSPRYKIIEKKQPVAFWCNPISGHNTLYWYLQNLGQGPELLIRYENEEAVDDSQLPKDRFSAERLKGVDSTLKIQPAELGDSAVYLCASSLGGYGATQYFGPGTRLLVL.